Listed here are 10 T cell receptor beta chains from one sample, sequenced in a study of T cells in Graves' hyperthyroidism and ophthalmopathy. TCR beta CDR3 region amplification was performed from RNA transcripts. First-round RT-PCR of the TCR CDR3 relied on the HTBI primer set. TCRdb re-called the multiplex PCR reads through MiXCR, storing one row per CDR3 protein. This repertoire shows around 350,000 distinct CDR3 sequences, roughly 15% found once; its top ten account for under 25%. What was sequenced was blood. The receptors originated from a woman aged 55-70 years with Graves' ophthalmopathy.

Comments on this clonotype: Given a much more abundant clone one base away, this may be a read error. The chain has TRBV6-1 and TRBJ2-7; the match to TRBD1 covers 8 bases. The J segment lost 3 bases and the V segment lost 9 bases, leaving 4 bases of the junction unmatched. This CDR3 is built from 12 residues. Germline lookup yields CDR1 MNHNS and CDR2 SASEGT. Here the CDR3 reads CASWTGSYEQYF. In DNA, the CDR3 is TGTGCCAGTTGGACAGGGAGCTACGAGCAGTACTTC.

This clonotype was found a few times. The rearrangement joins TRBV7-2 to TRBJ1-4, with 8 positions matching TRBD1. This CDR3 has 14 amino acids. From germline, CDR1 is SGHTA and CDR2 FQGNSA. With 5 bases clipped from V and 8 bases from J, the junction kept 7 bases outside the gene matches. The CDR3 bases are TGTGCCAGCAGCCACGGACAGGGAAGGGAAAAACTGTTTTTT. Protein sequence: CASSHGQGREKLFF.

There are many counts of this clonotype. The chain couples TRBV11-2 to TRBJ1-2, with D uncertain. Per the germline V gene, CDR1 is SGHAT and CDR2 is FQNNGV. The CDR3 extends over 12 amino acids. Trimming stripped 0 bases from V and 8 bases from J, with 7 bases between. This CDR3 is CASSLERSGYTF. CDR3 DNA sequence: TGTGCCAGCAGCTTAGAACGTAGCGGCTACACCTTC.

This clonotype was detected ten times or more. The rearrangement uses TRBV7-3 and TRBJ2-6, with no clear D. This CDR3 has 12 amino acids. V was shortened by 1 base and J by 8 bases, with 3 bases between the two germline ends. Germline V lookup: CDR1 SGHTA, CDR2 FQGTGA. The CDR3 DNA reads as TGTGCCAGCAGCTTAAACCCCAACGTCCTGACTTTC. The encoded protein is CASSLNPNVLTF.

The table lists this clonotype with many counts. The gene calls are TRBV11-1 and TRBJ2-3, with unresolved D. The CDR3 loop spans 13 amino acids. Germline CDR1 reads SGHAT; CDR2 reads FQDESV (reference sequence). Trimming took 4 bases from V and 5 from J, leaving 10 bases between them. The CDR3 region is CASSSGPRDTQYF. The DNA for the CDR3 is TGTGCCAGCAGCTCGGGTCCAAGAGATACGCAGTATTTT.

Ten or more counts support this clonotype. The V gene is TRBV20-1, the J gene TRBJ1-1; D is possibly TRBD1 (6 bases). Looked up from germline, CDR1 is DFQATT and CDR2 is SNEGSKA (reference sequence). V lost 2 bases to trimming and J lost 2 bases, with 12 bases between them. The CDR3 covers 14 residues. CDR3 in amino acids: CSARRTGINTEAFF. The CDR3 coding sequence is TGCAGTGCTAGACGAACAGGGATCAACACTGAAGCTTTCTTT.

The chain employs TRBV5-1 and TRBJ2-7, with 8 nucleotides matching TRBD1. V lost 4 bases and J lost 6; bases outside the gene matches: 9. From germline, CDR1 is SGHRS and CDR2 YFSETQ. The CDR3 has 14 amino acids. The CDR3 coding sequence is TGCGCCAGCAGCCCAACAGGGGGGTCTATCGAGCAGTACTTC. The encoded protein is CASSPTGGSIEQYF.

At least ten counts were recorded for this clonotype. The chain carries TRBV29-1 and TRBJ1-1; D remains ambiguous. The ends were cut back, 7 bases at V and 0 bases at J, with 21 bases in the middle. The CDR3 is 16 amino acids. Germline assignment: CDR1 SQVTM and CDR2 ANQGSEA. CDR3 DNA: TGCAGCGGAACGACTCCCGGTGGGGTCCTGAACACTGAAGCTTTCTTT. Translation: CSGTTPGGVLNTEAFF.

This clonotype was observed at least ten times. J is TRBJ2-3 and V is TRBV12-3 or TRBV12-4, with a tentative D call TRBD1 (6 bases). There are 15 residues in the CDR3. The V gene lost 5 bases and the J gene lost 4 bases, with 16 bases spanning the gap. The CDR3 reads CASSILQGFPDTQYF. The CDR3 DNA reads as TGTGCCAGCAGTATACTACAGGGTTTCCCAGATACGCAGTATTTT.

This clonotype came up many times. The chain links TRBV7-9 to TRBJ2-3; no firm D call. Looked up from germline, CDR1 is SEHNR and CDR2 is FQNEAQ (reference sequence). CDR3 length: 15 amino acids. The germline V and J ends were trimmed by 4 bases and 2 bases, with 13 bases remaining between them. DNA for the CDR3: TGTGCCAGCAGCTCCGTCCTTTTACCCACAGATACGCAGTATTTT. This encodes CASSSVLLPTDTQYF.